The 19 T cell receptor beta chains below come from one sample, sequenced in a study of OX40 agonist ivuxolimab in advanced cancers. Some clones are missing from TCRdb's copy, which holds only in-frame ones; the method was immunoSEQ multiplex PCR. The sample contains 50,000 to 65,000 clones, around 80% of which appear only once. The sequenced sample was CD4+ or CD8+ T cells sorted from blood, obtained in a trial of the OX40 agonist ivuxolimab. These receptor sequences come from an adult with an advanced solid tumor such as melanoma, head and neck, liver or kidney cancer.

This chain uses TRBV6-5 with TRBJ2-1; either TRBD1 or TRBD2 may supply D (5 bases each). V was cut by 4 bases and J by 8 bases, with 12 bases left in between. There are 13 residues in the CDR3. Germline CDR1 is MNHEY and CDR2 is SVGAGI. CDR3 amino acids: CASSSHLGDEQFF. The DNA of the CDR3 is TGTGCCAGCAGTTCCCATTTGGGGGATGAGCAGTTCTTC.

This chain connects TRBV2 to TRBJ1-1; TRBD1 might be the D (5 bases). Germline V gene data show CDR1 as SNHLY and CDR2 as FYNNEI. This CDR3 comprises 11 residues. Trimming removed 8 bases at V and 10 bases at J, with 14 bases between. The CDR3 DNA is TGTGCCAGCGGGACGGCTCCGGGAGCTTTCTTT. The encoded protein is CASGTAPGAFF.

The chain carries TRBV19 and TRBJ1-2, with a tentative D call TRBD1 (5 bases). This CDR3 is built from 13 residues. Germline V gene sequence: CDR1 LNHDA, CDR2 SQIVND (reference sequence). Trimming cost V 4 bases and J 3 bases, with 9 bases left between them. CDR3 loop: CASSKGLHYGYTF. Here the CDR3 DNA reads TGTGCCAGTAGTAAGGGACTGCACTATGGCTACACCTTC.

This clone was counted at least ten times. The chain couples TRBV7-9 to TRBJ1-5; D ambiguous. Per the germline V gene, CDR1 is SEHNR and CDR2 is FQNEAQ (reference sequence). The CDR3 contains 16 residues. V was pared by 5 bases and J by 0 bases, with 14 bases between. CDR3 loop: CASSHHLGDSNQPQHF. The CDR3 DNA sequence: TGTGCCAGCAGCCATCACCTCGGAGATAGCAATCAGCCCCAGCATTTT.

The chain couples TRBV5-1 to TRBJ1-1, with 8 bases that match TRBD1. V lost 1 base to trimming and J lost 2 bases; unmatched junction nucleotides: 4. Germline lookup yields CDR1 SGHRS and CDR2 YFSETQ. CDR3 length: 15 amino acids. The DNA for the CDR3 is TGCGCCAGCAGCTTGTTTGGGACAGGTAACACTGAAGCTTTCTTT. It codes for CASSLFGTGNTEAFF.

This chain joins TRBV28 and TRBJ1-2, with D possibly being TRBD1 (5 bases). Per germline, CDR1 MDHEN and CDR2 SYDVKM. Trimming left V 5 bases short and J 0 bases short, with 7 bases between. The CDR3 is made up of 13 amino acids. The CDR3 DNA reads as TGTGCCAGCAGTCCGACAGCTAACTATGGCTACACCTTC. This gives the protein CASSPTANYGYTF.

The chain uses TRBV10-3 and TRBJ1-6; D is unclear. V dropped 4 bases and J dropped 5 bases, with 6 bases sitting between them. Germline V lookup: CDR1 ENHRY, CDR2 SYGVKD. The CDR3 is 13 amino acids. The DNA for the CDR3 is TGTGCCATCAGTGGACAAGATAATTCACCCCTCCACTTT. Its protein is CAISGQDNSPLHF.

The V gene is TRBV7-2, the J gene TRBJ2-5; 11 positions match TRBD1. V gave up 5 bases and J gave up 5 bases; unmatched junction bases: 10. Looked up from germline, CDR1 is SGHTA and CDR2 is FQGNSA. The length of the CDR3 is 16 residues. CDR3 coding DNA: TGTGCCAGCAGCCTTATACCGGGACAGGGGGGCGAGACCCAGTACTTC. Amino acids: CASSLIPGQGGETQYF.

The CDR3 coding sequence is TGCGCCAGCGCGAAGGGGAAGCCGTTGGATACGCAGTATTTT. Residues: CASAKGKPLDTQYF. The chain employs TRBV10-2 and TRBJ2-3, with a tentative D call TRBD1 (5 bases). V was cut by 8 bases and J by 6 bases, with 18 bases left in between. This CDR3 has 14 residues. The germline V gene has CDR1 WSHSY and CDR2 SAAADI.

The J gene is TRBJ2-3, the V gene TRBV6-6, with TRBD1 identical over 8 bases. The CDR3 is made up of 14 amino acids. The germline gives CDR1 MNHNY, CDR2 SVGAGI (reference sequence). The J segment lost 5 bases and the V segment lost 6 bases, leaving 7 bases of the junction unmatched. The CDR3 protein is CASRGQGAGDTQYF. As DNA, the CDR3 is TGTGCCAGCAGAGGGCAGGGGGCGGGAGATACGCAGTATTTT.

This chain joins TRBV10-3 and TRBJ2-3; weak D call: TRBD2 (5 bases). V lost 4 bases to trimming and J lost 0 bases, with 14 bases between them. Per germline, CDR1 ENHRY and CDR2 SYGVKD. The CDR3 covers 16 residues. CDR3 nucleotides: TGTGCCATCAGTGGCTCATGGGGAGCTAGCACAGATACGCAGTATTTT. This gives the protein CAISGSWGASTDTQYF.

A single count supports this clone. The chain uses TRBV7-2 and TRBJ2-7; D remains ambiguous. The V end lost 1 base, the J end lost 6 bases, and 7 bases lay between the germline ends. Looked up from germline, CDR1 is SGHTA and CDR2 is FQGNSA. This CDR3 comprises 12 residues. Here the CDR3 reads CASSLDRREQYV. The CDR3 DNA sequence: TGTGCCAGCAGCTTAGATCGTCGCGAGCAGTACGTC.

This clone was detected only a few times. The chain uses TRBV29-1 and TRBJ2-5, with D possibly being TRBD2 (6 bases). CDR3 length: 13 amino acids. V shed 3 bases and J shed 2 bases, with 10 bases lying between them. Germline V CDR1 and CDR2: SQVTM, ANQGSEA. The CDR3 here is CSVEGGPQETQYF. CDR3 DNA sequence: TGCAGCGTTGAGGGAGGACCACAAGAGACCCAGTACTTC.

A single count supports this clone. The chain is built from TRBV7-3 and TRBJ2-2; 7 positions agree with TRBD1. Unmatched junction bases numbered 7, after V lost 5 bases and J lost 7 bases. The CDR3 loop spans 14 amino acids. Germline V gene data show CDR1 as SGHTA and CDR2 as FQGTGA. The CDR3 DNA follows: TGTGCCAGCAGCGCTAAGGGGGCCGGCGGGGAGCTGTTTTTT. Amino acid sequence: CASSAKGAGGELFF.

The J gene is TRBJ2-2, the V gene TRBV7-8; 8 bases align to TRBD2. V shed 2 bases and J 7 bases; nucleotides not matched to a gene: 3. Germline V gene lookup returns CDR1 SGHVS and CDR2 FQNEAQ. The CDR3 extends over 14 amino acids. CDR3 in amino acids: CASSLSRGDGELFF. DNA of the CDR3: TGTGCCAGCAGCTTATCGCGGGGGGACGGGGAGCTGTTTTTT.

In this sample, this clone turned up a few times. This chain links TRBV7-8 with TRBJ2-7, with 7 nucleotides matching TRBD1. The CDR3 is made up of 14 amino acids. Germline V lookup: CDR1 SGHVS, CDR2 FQNEAQ. After removal of 5 bases from V and 1 base from J, the junction contained 5 bases not matched to a gene. The CDR3 sequence: CASSKWDSSYEQYF. The CDR3 DNA reads TGTGCCAGCAGCAAGTGGGACAGTTCCTACGAGCAGTACTTC.

The chain combines TRBV9 with TRBJ2-3; D ambiguous. Germline CDR1 and CDR2: SGDLS and YYNGEE. Trimming left V 0 bases short and J 2 bases short, with 4 bases between. The CDR3 spans 13 residues. The CDR3 spells CASSVAPTDTQYF. The CDR3 DNA reads TGTGCCAGCAGCGTAGCCCCCACAGATACGCAGTATTTT.

The sample holds a few counts of this clone. The chain links TRBV7-9 to TRBJ2-1, with 14 positions matching TRBD2. CDR1 and CDR2 (germline): SEHNR, FQNEAQ (reference sequence). The CDR3 contains 17 residues. V dropped 3 bases and J dropped 8; count of bases not matched to a gene: 9. CDR3 coding DNA: TGTGCCAGCAGCTTTCGGGGGGGACTAGCGGGAGCAGATGAGCAGTTCTTC. Translated: CASSFRGGLAGADEQFF.

CDR3 sequence reads: CASSPPGARTGELFF. CDR3 nucleotides: TGTGCCAGCAGTCCTCCGGGGGCCCGGACCGGGGAGCTGTTTTTT. The chain employs TRBV28 and TRBJ2-2; the D gene could be TRBD1 or TRBD2 (6 bases each). Germline V gene sequence: CDR1 MDHEN, CDR2 SYDVKM. CDR3 length equals 15 residues. V lost 5 bases, J lost 5 bases, and 15 bases lay in between. Looking up the rest from reference TRBV28 and TRBJ2-2 gives the full variable domain: DVKVTQSSRYLVKRTGEKVFLECVQDMDHENMFWYRQDPGLGLRLIYFSYDVKMKEKGDIPEGYSVSREKKERFSLILESASTNQTSMYLCASSPPGARTGELFFGEGSRLTVL.